Following are 13 T cell receptor beta chains from one sample sequenced in a study of blood T cells in healthy people across ages. With a J-beta primer mix and a sample-barcoded 5' primer, a second PCR ran about 7 to 12 cycles. TCRdb fed the 5' RACE reads into MiXCR, producing one record per CDR3 protein. The table records about 670,000 distinct CDR3 sequences, around 38% of them present only once. The sample comprised blood. These receptors originate from a man older than 75 in good health.

This chain connects TRBV11-3 to TRBJ2-5; 10 bases agree with TRBD2. The CDR3 contains 19 residues. The junction had 13 bases not matched to a gene; V was cut back by 0 bases and J by 3 bases. Germline V gene lookup returns CDR1 SGHNT and CDR2 YENEEA. The CDR3 region has the DNA TGTGCCAGCAGCTTAGATCCCCCGGGTAGCGGGGGGACCGAAGAGACCCAGTACTTC. Translated, it gives CASSLDPPGSGGTEETQYF.

The chain is built from TRBV27 and TRBJ2-3, with 10 bases lining up with TRBD2. The CDR3 spans 16 residues. V lost 3 bases and J lost 7; bases outside the gene matches: 10. In germline, CDR1 is MNHEY, CDR2 SMNVEV (reference sequence). CDR3: CASSFQSGRGGNTQYF. The CDR3 region has the DNA TGTGCCAGCAGTTTCCAGAGCGGGAGGGGGGGGAATACGCAGTATTTT.

The chain has TRBV20-1 and TRBJ2-7; the match to TRBD2 covers 9 bases. V gave up 0 bases and J gave up 3 bases; unmatched junction bases: 3. The CDR3 totals 14 residues. Germline V gives CDR1 DFQATT, CDR2 SNEGSKA (reference sequence). CDR3 residues: CSARETSGYYEQYF. The CDR3 DNA reads as TGCAGTGCTAGAGAGACTAGCGGCTACTACGAGCAGTACTTC.

This clonotype was counted a few times. The rearrangement uses TRBV24-1 and TRBJ2-1; 7 bases line up with TRBD2. CDR1 and CDR2 (germline): KGHDR, SFDVKD. CDR3 length: 14 amino acids. The junction had 5 bases not matched to a gene; V was cut back by 4 bases and J by 6 bases. CDR3 sequence: CATSDTGEGNEQFF. DNA for the CDR3: TGTGCCACCAGTGACACGGGGGAGGGCAATGAGCAGTTCTTC.

This clonotype was observed a handful of times. V and J are TRBV29-1 and TRBJ1-5, with 9 bases identical to TRBD1. Germline V CDR1 and CDR2: SQVTM, ANQGSEA. V lost 8 bases and J lost 6; bases outside the gene matches: 11. The CDR3 has 14 residues. The CDR3 spells CSQRQGEYVQPQHF. DNA for the CDR3: TGCAGCCAACGACAGGGGGAGTATGTTCAGCCCCAGCATTTT.

This clonotype was detected ten times or more. The chain uses TRBV4-2 and TRBJ2-5; D possibly uses TRBD1 or TRBD2 (6 bases each). The germline CDR1 and CDR2 sequences are LGHNA and YNFKEQ. V lost 1 base, J lost 5 bases, and 26 bases lay in between. CDR3 length: 19 amino acids. CDR3 residues: CASSQGVHTGTRASETQYF. Here the CDR3 DNA reads TGTGCCAGCAGCCAAGGAGTACACACAGGGACTCGAGCTTCGGAGACCCAGTACTTC.

This clonotype occurred a few times. The chain links TRBV7-8 to TRBJ2-1; 11 positions agree with TRBD2. Germline-derived CDR1 and CDR2 are SGHVS and FQNEAQ. CDR3 length: 16 residues. Losses at the gene ends were 1 base for V and 7 bases for J; bases not matched to a gene: 6. The DNA for the CDR3 is TGTGCCAGCAGCTTAGATAGCGGGGGGGGACGAAATGAGCAGTTCTTC. Its translation: CASSLDSGGGRNEQFF.

This clonotype was counted only a few times. The genes are TRBV7-2 and TRBJ2-5; D is perhaps TRBD2 (5 bases). V was pared by 5 bases and J by 4 bases, with 11 bases between. The CDR3 has 13 amino acids. CDR1 and CDR2 (germline): SGHTA, FQGNSA. DNA of the CDR3: TGTGCCAGCAGCCCTAGAAGCGGAGAGACCCAGTACTTC. Encoded protein: CASSPRSGETQYF.

The chain joins TRBV5-6 to TRBJ1-6; the match to TRBD1 covers 7 bases. CDR3 length: 16 residues. Germline V CDR1 and CDR2: SGHDT, YYEEEE. Trimming cost V 0 bases and J 9 bases; bases outside gene matches: 9. The DNA of the CDR3 is TGTGCCAGCAGCTTGGTACCCACAGGGGTGGTTTCACCCCTCCACTTT. The encoded protein is CASSLVPTGVVSPLHF.

This sequence joins TRBV2 and TRBJ2-7; 13 bases fit TRBD2. V trimming: 6 bases; J trimming: 7 bases; junction bases outside the gene matches: 9. Germline V CDR1 and CDR2: SNHLY, FYNNEI. The CDR3 loop spans 15 amino acids. The CDR3 region is CASRPGLAGAEEQYF. DNA for the CDR3: TGTGCCAGCAGGCCAGGACTAGCGGGAGCAGAAGAGCAGTACTTC.

This chain connects TRBV21-1 to TRBJ2-1; no DNA check was done on the table's D call, TRBD2. TRBV21-1 is labeled a pseudogene. The CDR3 is 18 amino acids. The CDR3 DNA reads as TGTGCCAGCATCCTTACTAGCGGGAGGGCCTCGCCGGGGAATGAGCAGTTCTTC. Translation: CASILTSGRASPGNEQFF.

Only a few counts were recorded for this clonotype. This chain joins TRBV20-1 and TRBJ2-7; D may be TRBD1 (5 bases). This CDR3 comprises 13 residues. The germline V and J ends were trimmed by 3 bases and 6 bases, with 15 bases remaining between them. Germline CDR1 DFQATT, CDR2 SNEGSKA (reference sequence). The CDR3 sequence is CSASSRVEGEQYF. The CDR3 DNA sequence: TGCAGTGCTAGTAGCAGGGTCGAAGGCGAGCAGTACTTC.

This clonotype was seen only a few times. The gene calls are TRBV29-1 and TRBJ2-5; unclear D gene. V was clipped by 4 bases and J by 3 bases, with 9 bases between them. CDR1 SQVTM and CDR2 ANQGSEA come from the germline V gene. This CDR3 comprises 12 residues. The CDR3 loop reads CSVADEEETQYF. CDR3 nucleotide sequence: TGCAGCGTTGCGGACGAAGAAGAGACCCAGTACTTC.